These 17 T cell receptor beta chains were sequenced from one sample in a study of blood T cell repertoires in COVID-19. TCRdb keeps only in-frame clones here, not all; method: immunoSEQ multiplex PCR. The table lists roughly 35,000 clones, about 85% of them singletons. The specimen was peripheral blood. The receptors here all came from an elderly man with active or convalescent COVID-19.

This chain joins TRBV24-1 and TRBJ2-1; 14 nucleotides align to TRBD2. Unmatched junction bases numbered 6, after V lost 4 bases and J lost 8 bases. The CDR3 is 16 amino acids. Germline V lookup: CDR1 KGHDR, CDR2 SFDVKD. DNA of the CDR3: TGTGCCACCAGTGACAGGACTAGCGGGAGGCAGGATGAGCAGTTCTTC. This codes for CATSDRTSGRQDEQFF.

The V call is TRBV11-1, the J call TRBJ2-4; D is perhaps TRBD2 (6 bases). V lost 3 bases to trimming and J lost 2 bases, with 14 bases between them. Germline CDR1 and CDR2: SGHAT and FQDESV (reference sequence). This CDR3 is built from 16 residues. Here the CDR3 reads CASSFGGGRTKNIQYF. CDR3 nucleotides: TGTGCCAGCAGCTTCGGAGGAGGGCGAACCAAAAACATTCAGTACTTC.

This chain uses TRBV19 with TRBJ1-5, with TRBD1 matching 7 bases. The CDR3 has 15 residues. Germline V CDR1 and CDR2: LNHDA, SQIVND (reference sequence). Losses at the gene ends were 6 bases for V and 3 bases for J; bases not matched to a gene: 8. This CDR3 reads CASRGIGTDNQPQHF. The CDR3 DNA reads TGTGCCAGTAGGGGAATTGGGACAGACAATCAGCCCCAGCATTTT.

In DNA form, the CDR3 reads TGCAGCGCAAGTGACGGGACAGGGAACAATGGCTACACCTTC. Translated, it gives CSASDGTGNNGYTF. This chain links TRBV29-1 with TRBJ1-2, with 9 bases that match TRBD1. The germline V gene has CDR1 SQVTM and CDR2 ANQGSEA. The CDR3 consists of 14 residues. V lost 7 bases, J lost 6 bases, and 12 bases stayed unmatched.

The V and J genes are TRBV28 and TRBJ1-1; D might be TRBD1 (5 bases). The V end was cut by 1 base, the J end by 12 bases, with 15 bases between. The CDR3 has 13 residues. Germline values: CDR1 MDHEN, CDR2 SYDVKM. The CDR3 DNA reads TGTGCCAGCAGTTTATCCCAGCAGGGCCAATCTTTCTTT. Protein: CASSLSQQGQSFF.

The chain joins TRBV6-1 to TRBJ1-2; D is uncertain. Trimming took off 1 base at V and 6 bases at J, with 9 bases between the two ends. The CDR3 consists of 13 residues. Germline lookup yields CDR1 MNHNS and CDR2 SASEGT. CDR3 bases: TGTGCCAGCAGTGAAGTTTCTATTAATGGCTACACCTTC. It codes for CASSEVSINGYTF.

This chain connects TRBV11-3 to TRBJ2-3, with 8 bases fitting TRBD2. V was clipped by 5 bases and J by 3 bases; unmatched bases: 7. Germline assignment: CDR1 SGHNT and CDR2 YENEEA. The CDR3 is 15 residues long. CDR3: CASSPSPGGTDTQYF. CDR3 nucleotides: TGTGCCAGCAGCCCGAGTCCGGGGGGGACAGATACGCAGTATTTT.

V and J are TRBV7-9 and TRBJ1-1; 8 positions agree with TRBD1. The CDR3 totals 14 residues. Germline CDR1 is SEHNR and CDR2 is FQNEAQ (reference sequence). The V segment lost 6 bases and the J segment 1 base; nucleotides outside the gene matches: 4. The CDR3 reads CASRRTGSNTEAFF. The CDR3 DNA reads as TGTGCCAGCAGGCGGACAGGGTCGAACACTGAAGCTTTCTTT.

V usage is TRBV7-2 and J usage is TRBJ2-7; TRBD2 agrees at 9 bases. Trimming took 1 base from V and 2 from J; bases not matched to a gene: 3. Germline V gene sequence: CDR1 SGHTA, CDR2 FQGNSA. There are 15 residues in the CDR3. CDR3 sequence reads: CASSLEGGRAYEQYF. The CDR3 nucleotides are TGTGCCAGCAGCTTAGAGGGCGGGAGGGCCTACGAGCAGTACTTC.

The chain employs TRBV18 and TRBJ1-2; 7 bases fit TRBD1. CDR3 length equals 15 residues. Germline CDR1 reads KGHSH; CDR2 reads LQKENI. Unmatched junction bases numbered 9, after V lost 3 bases and J lost 5 bases. Written as DNA, the CDR3 is TGTGCCAGCTCACCTAATACAGGGGATAAGTATGGCTACACCTTC. This gives the protein CASSPNTGDKYGYTF.

The chain's CDR3 is CASSPAGTGNEKLFF. CDR3 sequence (DNA): TGTGCCAGCAGCCCCGCCGGGACAGGGAATGAAAAACTGTTTTTT. The V gene is TRBV5-6, the J gene TRBJ1-4; 9 bases align to TRBD1. This CDR3 has 15 amino acids. The V gene's germline CDR1 is SGHDT and CDR2 YYEEEE. Germline trimming cut 4 bases from V and 5 bases from J; bases unmatched to any gene: 6.

The chain links TRBV29-1 to TRBJ2-4; D is uncertain. Looked up from germline, CDR1 is SQVTM and CDR2 is ANQGSEA. This CDR3 spans 15 amino acids. V was trimmed by 0 bases and J by 2 bases, leaving 11 bases between them. CDR3 in amino acids: CSVEDLGRPKNIQYF. CDR3 bases: TGCAGCGTTGAAGACCTAGGCCGACCCAAAAACATTCAGTACTTC.

CDR3 nucleotides: TGTGCCAGCAGCTCGGTGGGACTTGGTGAAAAACTGTTTTTT. Encoded protein: CASSSVGLGEKLFF. V is TRBV7-9 and J is TRBJ1-4; D might be TRBD1 (5 bases). The CDR3 spans 14 residues. Germline CDR1 and CDR2: SEHNR and FQNEAQ (reference sequence). The V end was cut by 4 bases, the J end by 7 bases, with 13 bases between.

The genes are TRBV24-1 and TRBJ2-5; D not certain. In germline, CDR1 is KGHDR, CDR2 SFDVKD. V was pared by 1 base and J by 1 base, with 6 bases between. This CDR3 is 14 amino acids long. The CDR3: CATSDLWAQETQYF. The DNA for the CDR3 is TGTGCCACCAGTGATTTATGGGCCCAAGAGACCCAGTACTTC.

The J gene is TRBJ1-2, the V gene TRBV19; TRBD1 matches at 7 bases. The V gene's germline CDR1 is LNHDA and CDR2 SQIVND (reference sequence). The CDR3 has 13 residues. With 7 bases clipped from V and 5 bases from J, the junction kept 7 bases outside the gene matches. The CDR3 nucleotides read TGTGCCAGTACCCGGCCAGGGGGATATGGCTACACCTTC. Protein sequence: CASTRPGGYGYTF.

V is TRBV27 and J is TRBJ1-2; D call uncertain. The germline CDR1 and CDR2 sequences are MNHEY and SMNVEV (reference sequence). Trimming cost V 3 bases and J 1 base, with 6 bases left between them. This CDR3 is 13 amino acids long. In DNA, the CDR3 is TGTGCCAGCAGTTTCGGGGTTAACTATGGCTACACCTTC. Its translation is CASSFGVNYGYTF.

The chain uses TRBV6-5 and TRBJ2-1, with D perhaps TRBD1 (6 bases). Looked up from germline, CDR1 is MNHEY and CDR2 is SVGAGI. V lost 0 bases, J lost 7 bases, and 16 bases lay in between. This CDR3 is built from 16 residues. The chain's CDR3 is CASSYSSRQAGNEQFF. The CDR3 bases are TGTGCCAGCAGTTACTCCTCAAGACAGGCCGGGAATGAGCAGTTCTTC.